These 23 T cell receptor beta chains originate from one sample sequenced in a study of blood T cell repertoires in COVID-19. Sequencing used immunoSEQ multiplex PCR; TCRdb keeps in-frame clones, though not all of them. The repertoire includes 380,000 or so clones, 70% to 90% of them detected once, and roughly 2% sits in the top ten. The source material was PBMCs or T cells enriched from blood (not recorded which). The source is a woman aged 40 to 50 with acute COVID-19.

The genes are TRBV7-9 and TRBJ2-3; 9 bases are a match to TRBD2. Per germline, CDR1 SEHNR and CDR2 FQNEAQ (reference sequence). J gave up 5 bases and V 2 bases, and 8 bases lay outside the gene matches. This CDR3 comprises 16 residues. The CDR3 here is CASSLPLAGLIDTQYF. The DNA of the CDR3 is TGTGCCAGCAGCTTACCCCTAGCGGGGCTTATAGATACGCAGTATTTT.

This clone appeared a single time. The CDR3 bases are TGTGCCAGCAGAAGGCAGGGTCAACAGCCCCAGCATTTT. It is translated as CASRRQGQQPQHF. This chain uses TRBV2 with TRBJ1-5; TRBD1 is a possible D gene (5 bases). The V end lost 6 bases, the J end lost 7 bases, and 13 bases lay between the germline ends. Germline assignment: CDR1 SNHLY and CDR2 FYNNEI. CDR3 length: 13 amino acids.

V is TRBV29-1 and J is TRBJ1-2; a weak D match, TRBD1 (6 bases). Trimming took off 3 bases at V and 8 bases at J, with 16 bases between the two ends. The CDR3 consists of 13 residues. Germline CDR1 reads SQVTM; CDR2 reads ANQGSEA. CDR3 region: CSVEGPGESGYTF. In DNA form, the CDR3 reads TGCAGCGTTGAGGGACCAGGGGAGTCGGGCTACACCTTC.

The chain couples TRBV5-4 to TRBJ1-1; 7 bases map to TRBD1. The J segment lost 0 bases and the V segment lost 4 bases, leaving 6 bases of the junction unmatched. The germline V gene encodes CDR1 SGHNT and CDR2 YYREEE (reference sequence). The CDR3 is 15 amino acids. The CDR3 region has the DNA TGTGCCAGCAGCGGCCAGGGACAGATGAACACTGAAGCTTTCTTT. Translated: CASSGQGQMNTEAFF.

This clone has only one observation. The J gene is TRBJ2-2, the V gene TRBV2; 8 nucleotides line up with TRBD2. The germline V gene has CDR1 SNHLY and CDR2 FYNNEI. The CDR3 has 16 residues. J gave up 5 bases and V 2 bases, and 7 bases lay outside the gene matches. In nucleotides, the CDR3 is TGTGCCAGCAGTGAATACCCCGGGGGGGGTACCGGGGAGCTGTTTTTT. It codes for CASSEYPGGGTGELFF.

J is TRBJ2-2 and V is TRBV20-1, with D hard to call. The V gene's germline CDR1 is DFQATT and CDR2 SNEGSKA (reference sequence). CDR3 size: 13 residues. Trimming removed 3 bases from V and 1 base from J, with 6 bases in between. CDR3 residues: CSASFRNTGELFF. The CDR3, as DNA: TGCAGTGCTAGTTTCCGGAACACCGGGGAGCTGTTTTTT.

The V and J genes are TRBV13 and TRBJ2-6; no definite D call. The CDR3 runs 13 residues. V was cut by 7 bases and J by 0 bases, with 4 bases left in between. Germline CDR1 PRHDT, CDR2 FYEKMQ (reference sequence). The CDR3: CASTRSGANVLTF. The CDR3 nucleotides read TGTGCCAGCACCCGCTCTGGGGCCAACGTCCTGACTTTC.

In this sample, this clone turned up many times. The CDR3 protein is CASSRRPAGGSTDTQYF. The CDR3 nucleotides read TGTGCCAGCAGCCGACGGCCCGCGGGAGGTAGCACAGATACGCAGTATTTT. This rearrangement joins TRBV11-2 to TRBJ2-3, with TRBD2 matching 8 bases. Germline loops: CDR1 SGHAT, CDR2 FQNNGV. This CDR3 is built from 17 residues. After removal of 5 bases from V and 0 bases from J, the junction contained 10 bases not matched to a gene. The full variable domain, in which reference TRBV11-2 and TRBJ2-3 provide the parts outside the CDR3, is EAGVAQSPRYKIIEKRQSVAFWCNPISGHATLYWYQQILGQGPKLLIQFQNNGVVDDSQLPKDRFSAERLKGVDSTLKIQPAKLEDSAVYLCASSRRPAGGSTDTQYFGPGTRLTVL.

The chain combines TRBV5-6 with TRBJ1-6; D may be TRBD1 (6 bases). Per the germline V gene, CDR1 is SGHDT and CDR2 is YYEEEE. V was cut by 0 bases and J by 6 bases, with 16 bases left in between. This CDR3 has 17 amino acids. The DNA for the CDR3 is TGTGCCAGCAGCTTGGGGGATTCGGACAGTTTTAATTCACCCCTCCACTTT. Residues: CASSLGDSDSFNSPLHF.

This chain links TRBV12-3 or TRBV12-4 with TRBJ1-2; D unresolved. This CDR3 has 13 amino acids. The ends were cut back, 1 base at V and 4 bases at J, with 7 bases in the middle. In nucleotides, the CDR3 is TGTGCCAGCAGTTTAGACCTAATCTATGGCTACACCTTC. Translation: CASSLDLIYGYTF.

The chain is built from TRBV24-1 and TRBJ2-7, with 9 positions matching TRBD1. The CDR3 is made up of 15 amino acids. CDR1 is KGHDR, CDR2 SFDVKD, per germline. Losses at the gene ends were 2 bases for V and 4 bases for J; bases not matched to a gene: 5. CDR3 loop: CATSDSRGQGYEQYF. The CDR3 DNA follows: TGTGCCACCAGTGATTCACGAGGACAGGGGTACGAGCAGTACTTC.

The V call is TRBV29-1, the J call TRBJ2-5, with D unclear. CDR3 length: 11 residues. The germline gives CDR1 SQVTM, CDR2 ANQGSEA. The V gene lost 7 bases and the J gene lost 5 bases, with 11 bases spanning the gap. CDR3 amino acids: CSARPRETQYF. CDR3 in DNA: TGCAGCGCACGGCCGCGGGAGACCCAGTACTTC.

This rearrangement joins TRBV7-9 to TRBJ1-2; 8 positions match TRBD1. This CDR3 is built from 13 residues. Per germline, CDR1 SEHNR and CDR2 FQNEAQ (reference sequence). The junction had 5 bases not matched to a gene; V was cut back by 4 bases and J by 7 bases. The CDR3 here is CASSSGQGSGYTF. The CDR3 coding sequence is TGTGCCAGCAGCTCAGGACAGGGAAGTGGCTACACCTTC.

The V call is TRBV5-4, the J call TRBJ1-2; D is uncertain. Germline-derived CDR1 and CDR2 are SGHNT and YYREEE (reference sequence). This CDR3 is 14 amino acids long. Trimming cost V 5 bases and J 2 bases, with 13 bases left between them. DNA for the CDR3: TGTGCCAGCAGTCAAGCTACTCAAAACTATGGCTACACCTTC. It translates to CASSQATQNYGYTF. Filled out from reference TRBV5-4 and TRBJ1-2, the complete variable domain reads ETGVTQSPTHLIKTRGQQVTLRCSSQSGHNTVSWYQQALGQGPQFIFQYYREEENGRGNFPPRFSGLQFPNYSSELNVNALELDDSALYLCASSQATQNYGYTFGSGTRLTVV.

There are a few counts of this clone. The chain recombines TRBV9 with TRBJ2-1, with D possibly matching TRBD2 (7 bases). V was shortened by 0 bases and J by 9 bases, with 16 bases between the two germline ends. In germline, CDR1 is SGDLS, CDR2 YYNGEE. This CDR3 contains 15 residues. Written as DNA, the CDR3 is TGTGCCAGCAGCGTAGTGATTGGGGGGGCCGTTGAGCAGTTCTTC. This sequence encodes CASSVVIGGAVEQFF.

This clone was seen a single time. The chain joins TRBV2 to TRBJ2-1; no firm D call. Per the germline V gene, CDR1 is SNHLY and CDR2 is FYNNEI. This CDR3 spans 15 amino acids. The V end was cut by 3 bases, the J end by 3 bases, with 12 bases between. CDR3 region: CASSESQVGYNEQFF. The CDR3 bases are TGTGCCAGCAGTGAGTCTCAGGTAGGCTACAATGAGCAGTTCTTC.

The rearrangement links TRBV24-1 to TRBJ2-3; TRBD2 matches at 8 bases. The germline V gene encodes CDR1 KGHDR and CDR2 SFDVKD. The CDR3 is 18 amino acids. The ends lost 3 bases at V and 1 base at J; junction bases unmatched: 11. The CDR3 loop is CATSDPQIAGLGTDTQYF. The CDR3 nucleotides read TGTGCCACCAGTGATCCCCAGATAGCGGGGCTTGGCACAGATACGCAGTATTTT.

The chain recombines TRBV7-9 with TRBJ1-5; maybe TRBD1 (5 bases). Trimming pared 1 base from V and 5 bases from J, leaving 15 bases between. The CDR3 loop spans 16 amino acids. Per the germline V gene, CDR1 is SEHNR and CDR2 is FQNEAQ (reference sequence). CDR3 bases: TGTGCCAGCAGCTTAGGGGGCGGGGCCCTTGATCAGCCCCAGCATTTT. It specifies CASSLGGGALDQPQHF.

This rearrangement joins TRBV5-4 to TRBJ1-6; 8 bases are a match to TRBD1. Trimming took 3 bases from V and 15 from J; bases not matched to a gene: 17. CDR1 and CDR2 (germline): SGHNT, YYREEE (reference sequence). The CDR3 totals 16 residues. The CDR3 sequence: CASSSVPGQEPGLLHF. CDR3 coding DNA: TGTGCCAGCAGCTCCGTCCCGGGACAGGAGCCGGGGCTCCTCCACTTT.

This clone was recorded only once. For the CDR3, the DNA is TGTGCCAGCAGCTCACCAAGGCAGGGTGGCTACACCTTC. Translated: CASSSPRQGGYTF. The rearrangement joins TRBV6-5 to TRBJ1-2, with a weak D call TRBD1 (5 bases). The germline V and J ends were trimmed by 6 bases and 7 bases, with 15 bases remaining between them. This CDR3 has 13 amino acids. Germline V gene sequence: CDR1 MNHEY, CDR2 SVGAGI.

The chain carries TRBV5-1 and TRBJ2-1; 9 bases are shared with TRBD2. The ends lost 0 bases at V and 2 bases at J; junction bases unmatched: 3. The CDR3 is 16 amino acids. Germline V gene data show CDR1 as SGHRS and CDR2 as YFSETQ. Written as DNA, the CDR3 is TGCGCCAGCAGCTTGGTGAGCGGGGGGACCTACAATGAGCAGTTCTTC. Encoded protein: CASSLVSGGTYNEQFF.

The chain carries TRBV19 and TRBJ2-5, with TRBD1 matching 7 bases. This CDR3 comprises 15 residues. Germline V lookup: CDR1 LNHDA, CDR2 SQIVND (reference sequence). Unmatched junction bases numbered 7, after V lost 5 bases and J lost 1 base. The DNA of the CDR3 is TGTGCCAGTAGTTCTCCGACAGGGTCCCAAGAGACCCAGTACTTC. This encodes CASSSPTGSQETQYF.

The rearrangement joins TRBV10-2 to TRBJ2-1; possibly TRBD1 for D (6 bases). The CDR3 loop spans 13 amino acids. V was pared by 6 bases and J by 5 bases, with 11 bases between. Germline CDR1 and CDR2: WSHSY and SAAADI. DNA of the CDR3: TGCGCCAGCAGGCACAGGGACGACAATGAGCAGTTCTTC. Encoded protein: CASRHRDDNEQFF.